These T cell receptor beta chains were read from a single sample in a study of cytomegalovirus exposure and HLA in healthy donors. Libraries were prepared by immunoSEQ multiplex PCR; TCRdb keeps only in-frame clonotypes and omits some of them. The table has about 120,000 clones, about 79% seen once. Sample: PBMCs. The receptors were sampled from a human donor in good health. The CDR3 runs from the conserved cysteine through the conserved F or W. A D gene is named only where the DNA matches it firmly. Only some rows state a clone size, as once, few, many or a class for expanded clones.

D gene	V gene	J gene	clone size	CDR3 protein	CDR3 DNA
.	TRBV7-9	TRBJ1-6	.	CASSLVENSPPHF	TGTGCCAGCAGCTTAGTGGAGAATTCACCCCCCCACTTT
.	TRBV5-1	TRBJ1-6	.	CASSLNGQRGNSPLHF	TGCGCCAGCAGCTTGAACGGACAGAGAGGGAATTCACCCCTCCACTTT
TRBD2	TRBV28	TRBJ2-7	.	CASSYPGLAGGYYEQYF	TGTGCCAGCAGTTATCCGGGACTAGCGGGGGGTTACTACGAGCAGTACTTC
.	TRBV6-5	TRBJ1-2	.	CASSPGYGYTF	TGTGCCAGCAGTCCCGGCTATGGCTACACCTTC
TRBD1	TRBV28	TRBJ1-5	.	CASSIGQGRYQPQHF	TGTGCCAGCAGCATAGGACAGGGGAGATATCAGCCCCAGCATTTT
TRBD1	TRBV29-1	TRBJ2-4	.	CSVGDRGNIQYF	TGCAGCGTGGGGGACAGGGGTAACATTCAGTACTTC
TRBD1	TRBV6-1	TRBJ2-3	few	CASSAGTGSTDTQYF	TGTGCCAGTTCCGCCGGGACAGGGAGCACAGATACGCAGTATTTT
TRBD2	TRBV13	TRBJ2-5	.	CASMSGGAVETQYF	TGTGCCAGTATGAGCGGGGGGGCCGTGGAGACCCAGTACTTC
TRBD2	TRBV5-4	TRBJ2-7	.	CASSFSLAGSNEQYF	TGTGCCAGCAGCTTCTCCCTAGCGGGATCCAACGAGCAGTACTTC
.	TRBV4-3	TRBJ2-2	.	CASSSRDFLRGTGELFF	TGCGCCAGCAGCTCCCGGGACTTCCTCCGGGGGACCGGGGAGCTGTTTTTT
.	TRBV7-2	TRBJ1-3	.	CASSLDPGGGRTIYF	TGTGCCAGCAGCTTAGACCCCGGTGGAGGACGCACCATATATTTT